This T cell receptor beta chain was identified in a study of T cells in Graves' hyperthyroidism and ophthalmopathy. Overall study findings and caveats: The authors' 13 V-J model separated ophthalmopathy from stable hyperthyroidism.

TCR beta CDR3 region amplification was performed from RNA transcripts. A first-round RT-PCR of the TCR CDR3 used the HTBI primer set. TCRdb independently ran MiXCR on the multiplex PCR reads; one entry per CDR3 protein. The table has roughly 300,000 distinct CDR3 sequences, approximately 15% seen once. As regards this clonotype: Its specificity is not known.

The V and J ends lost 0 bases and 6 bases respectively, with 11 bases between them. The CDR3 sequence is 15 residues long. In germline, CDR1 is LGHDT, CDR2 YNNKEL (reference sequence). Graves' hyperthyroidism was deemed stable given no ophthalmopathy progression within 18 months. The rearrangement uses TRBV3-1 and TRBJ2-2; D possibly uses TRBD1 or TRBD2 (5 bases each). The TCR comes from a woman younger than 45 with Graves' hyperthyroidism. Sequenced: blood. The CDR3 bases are TGTGCCAGCAGCCAAGATGGGGGAAGCGCCGGGGAGCTGTTTTTT. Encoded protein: CASSQDGGSAGELFF.